Listed here are 9 T cell receptor beta chains from one sample, sequenced in a study of T cells in Graves' hyperthyroidism and ophthalmopathy. Amplification yielded TCR beta CDR3 regions, with RNA transcripts as the source. The HTBI primer set drove a first-round RT-PCR of the TCR CDR3. TCRdb reanalysed the multiplex PCR reads using MiXCR and keeps one entry per CDR3 protein. The sample lists about 640,000 distinct CDR3 sequences; roughly 20% were seen once. Sequenced input: blood. These receptors originate from a man under 40 with Graves' ophthalmopathy.

In this sample, this clonotype turned up a few times. The genes are TRBV28 and TRBJ1-6; 9 positions match TRBD1. J was trimmed by 8 bases and V by 6 bases; bases with no gene match: 8. The CDR3 spans 15 residues. The V gene's germline CDR1 is MDHEN and CDR2 SYDVKM. CDR3 nucleotides: TGTGCCAGCAGCCGGGACAGGGCCAGCGATTCACCCCTCCACTTT. Translation gives CASSRDRASDSPLHF.

For this clonotype: The junction and the germline gene differ at one end; a read error may be behind it. The V and J genes are TRBV5-6 and TRBJ2-1, with TRBD1 matching over 8 bases. The CDR3 sequence is 14 residues long. Germline V gives CDR1 SGHDT, CDR2 YYEEEE. DNA of the CDR3: TGTGCCAGCAGCCCAGGGGGCTCCTACGATGAGCAGTTCTTC. It is translated as CASSPGGSYDEQFF.

This clonotype was seen more than once but under ten times. V is TRBV15 and J is TRBJ2-1; 14 bases match TRBD2. The germline V gene has CDR1 LNHNV and CDR2 YYDKDF (reference sequence). This CDR3 region has 17 residues. V lost 1 base to trimming and J lost 5 bases; unmatched junction nucleotides: 4. DNA for the CDR3: TGTGCCACCAGCAGAGCCAGGACTAGCGGGAGGAACAATGAGCAGTTCTTC. It encodes CATSRARTSGRNNEQFF.

V gene TRBV19 combines with J gene TRBJ2-3, with D unclear. Trimming took off 4 bases at V and 9 bases at J, with 20 bases between the two ends. Germline V lookup: CDR1 LNHDA, CDR2 SQIVND (reference sequence). CDR3 length: 15 amino acids. CDR3 sequence (DNA): TGTGCCAGTAGTACGGGTCCCTCCTCCCTCCCCACGCAGTATTTT. Translating gives CASSTGPSSLPTQYF.

In this sample, this clonotype turned up many times. The chain combines TRBV5-1 with TRBJ2-1, with unresolved D. Trimming took off 0 bases at V and 5 bases at J, with 12 bases between the two ends. CDR1 and CDR2 from the germline V gene are SGHRS and YFSETQ. This CDR3 contains 15 residues. Here the CDR3 DNA reads TGCGCCAGCAGCTTGGAGTCGGTCGGCCACAATGAGCAGTTCTTC. This encodes CASSLESVGHNEQFF.

Only a few counts were recorded for this clonotype. V usage is TRBV28 and J usage is TRBJ2-1, with D maybe TRBD2 (5 bases). This CDR3 is 16 amino acids long. Trimming left V 3 bases short and J 0 bases short, with 12 bases between. Germline values: CDR1 MDHEN, CDR2 SYDVKM. The CDR3 reads CASSLSGAGSYNEQFF. For the CDR3, the DNA is TGTGCCAGCAGTTTGAGCGGAGCCGGCTCCTACAATGAGCAGTTCTTC.

This clonotype was recorded at least ten times. V gene TRBV13 combines with J gene TRBJ2-7, with D perhaps matching TRBD1 or TRBD2 (5 bases each). CDR1 PRHDT and CDR2 FYEKMQ come from the germline V gene (reference sequence). V lost 8 bases and J lost 2, with 10 bases in between. This CDR3 spans 12 amino acids. The CDR3 is CASGTGTYEQYF. CDR3 nucleotide sequence: TGTGCCAGCGGGACCGGGACCTACGAGCAGTACTTC.

This clonotype turned up a few times. The chain links TRBV7-9 to TRBJ1-1, with D perhaps matching TRBD1 (6 bases). This CDR3 has 15 residues. Looked up from germline, CDR1 is SEHNR and CDR2 is FQNEAQ (reference sequence). V was shortened by 1 base and J by 4 bases, with 13 bases between the two germline ends. The chain's CDR3 is CASSLGTAWGTEAFF. CDR3 in DNA: TGTGCCAGCAGCTTAGGGACAGCGTGGGGCACTGAAGCTTTCTTT.

This clonotype occurred a few times. This chain joins TRBV7-9 and TRBJ2-1; TRBD1 matches 7 bases. J lost 3 bases, V lost 5 bases, and 7 bases had no gene match. CDR1 SEHNR and CDR2 FQNEAQ come from the germline V gene (reference sequence). This CDR3 spans 15 amino acids. CDR3 loop: CASSPDRTNYNEQFF. The CDR3 DNA sequence: TGTGCCAGCAGCCCGGACAGGACAAACTACAATGAGCAGTTCTTC.